This T cell receptor (beta chain) emerged from a study of blood T cell repertoires in COVID-19. The method was immunoSEQ multiplex PCR; TCRdb's version includes in-frame clones alone and lacks a portion of them. There are roughly 380,000 clones in the sample; less than 90% occur only once, and just under 3% lies in the top ten. V was trimmed by 0 bases and J by 7 bases, leaving 8 bases between them. The length of the CDR3 is 14 residues. Germline CDR1 is SGDLS and CDR2 is YYNGEE. The chain combines TRBV9 with TRBJ1-6; D may be TRBD1 (5 bases). The sequenced sample consisted of PBMCs or T cells enriched from blood (not recorded which). The source of this sequence is a woman between 25 and 40 years old who had recovered from COVID-19. The DNA of the CDR3 is TGTGCCAGCAGCGTAGCGGCAGGGAATTCACCCCTCCACTTT. Its protein is CASSVAAGNSPLHF.